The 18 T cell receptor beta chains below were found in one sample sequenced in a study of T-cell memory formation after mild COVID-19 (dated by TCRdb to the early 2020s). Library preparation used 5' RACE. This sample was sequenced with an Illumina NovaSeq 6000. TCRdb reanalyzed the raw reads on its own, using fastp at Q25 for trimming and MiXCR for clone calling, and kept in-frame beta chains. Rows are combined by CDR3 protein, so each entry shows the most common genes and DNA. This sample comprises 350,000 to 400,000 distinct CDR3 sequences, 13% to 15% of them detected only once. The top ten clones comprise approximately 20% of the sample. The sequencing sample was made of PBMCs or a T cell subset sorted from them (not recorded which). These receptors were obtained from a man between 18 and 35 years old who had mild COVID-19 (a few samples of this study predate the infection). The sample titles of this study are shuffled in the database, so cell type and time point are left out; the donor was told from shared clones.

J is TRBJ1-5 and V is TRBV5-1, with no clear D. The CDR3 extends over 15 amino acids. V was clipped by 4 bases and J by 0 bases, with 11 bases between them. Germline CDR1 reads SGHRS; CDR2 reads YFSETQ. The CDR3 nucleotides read TGCGCCAGCAGCCCGAACTCTTATAGCAATCAGCCCCAGCATTTT. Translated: CASSPNSYSNQPQHF.

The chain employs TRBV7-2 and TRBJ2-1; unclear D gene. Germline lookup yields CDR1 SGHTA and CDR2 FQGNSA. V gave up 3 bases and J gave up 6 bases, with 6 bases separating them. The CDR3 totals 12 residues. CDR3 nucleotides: TGTGCCAGCAGCTTTATCGTCAATGAGCAGTTCTTC. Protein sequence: CASSFIVNEQFF. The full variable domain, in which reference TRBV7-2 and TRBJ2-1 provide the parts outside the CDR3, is GAGVSQSPSNKVTEKGKDVELRCDPISGHTALYWYRQSLGQGLEFLIYFQGNSAPDKSGLPSDRFSAERTGGSVSTLTIQRTQQEDSAVYLCASSFIVNEQFFGPGTRLTVL.

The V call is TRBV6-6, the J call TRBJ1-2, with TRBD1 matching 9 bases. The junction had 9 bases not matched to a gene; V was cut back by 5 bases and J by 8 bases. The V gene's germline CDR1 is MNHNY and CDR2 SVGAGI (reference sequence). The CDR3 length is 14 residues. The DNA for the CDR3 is TGTGCCAGCAGTCCCCCGGACAGGGGCCACGGCTACACCTTC. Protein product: CASSPPDRGHGYTF.

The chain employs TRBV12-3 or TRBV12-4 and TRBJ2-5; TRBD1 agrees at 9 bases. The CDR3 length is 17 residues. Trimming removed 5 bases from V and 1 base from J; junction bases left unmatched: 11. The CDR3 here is CASSVSRDRAFQETQYF. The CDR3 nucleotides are TGTGCCAGCAGTGTCTCGAGGGACAGGGCCTTCCAAGAGACCCAGTACTTC.

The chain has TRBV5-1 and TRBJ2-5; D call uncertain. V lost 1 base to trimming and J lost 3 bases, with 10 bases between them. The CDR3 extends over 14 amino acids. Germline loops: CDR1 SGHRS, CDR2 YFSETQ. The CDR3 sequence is CASSLKTGKETQYF. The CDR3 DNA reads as TGCGCCAGCAGCTTGAAGACGGGCAAAGAGACCCAGTACTTC.

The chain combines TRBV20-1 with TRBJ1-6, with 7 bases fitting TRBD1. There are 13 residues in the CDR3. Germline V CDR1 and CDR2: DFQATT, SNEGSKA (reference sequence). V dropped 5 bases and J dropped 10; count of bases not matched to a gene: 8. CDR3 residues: CSAFDRVVSPLHF. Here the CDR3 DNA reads TGCAGTGCTTTTGACAGGGTAGTCTCACCCCTCCACTTT.

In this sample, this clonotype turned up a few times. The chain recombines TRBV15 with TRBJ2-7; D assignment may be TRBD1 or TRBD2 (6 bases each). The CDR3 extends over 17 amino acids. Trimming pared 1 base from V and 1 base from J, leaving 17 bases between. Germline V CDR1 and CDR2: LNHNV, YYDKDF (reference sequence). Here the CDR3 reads CATSRGGRGVSSYEQYV. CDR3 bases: TGTGCCACCAGCAGAGGGGGGCGCGGGGTAAGTTCCTACGAGCAGTACGTC.

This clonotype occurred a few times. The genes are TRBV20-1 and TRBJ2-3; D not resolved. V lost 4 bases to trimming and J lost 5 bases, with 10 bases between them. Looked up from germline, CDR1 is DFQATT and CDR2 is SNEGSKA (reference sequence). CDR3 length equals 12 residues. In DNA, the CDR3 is TGCAGTGCTACCGCCCTGGGAGATACGCAGTATTTT. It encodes CSATALGDTQYF.

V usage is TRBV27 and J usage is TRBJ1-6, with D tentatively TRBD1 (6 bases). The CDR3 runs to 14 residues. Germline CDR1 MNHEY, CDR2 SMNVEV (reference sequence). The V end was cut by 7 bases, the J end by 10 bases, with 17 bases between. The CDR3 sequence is CASTGQGRESPLHF. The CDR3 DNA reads TGTGCCAGCACAGGGCAGGGGAGAGAGTCACCCCTCCACTTT.

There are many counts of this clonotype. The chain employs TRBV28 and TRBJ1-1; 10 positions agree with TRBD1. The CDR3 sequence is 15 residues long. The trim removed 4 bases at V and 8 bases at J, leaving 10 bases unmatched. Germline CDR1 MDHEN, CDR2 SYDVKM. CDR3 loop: CASSSGTGEVLEAFF. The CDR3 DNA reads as TGTGCCAGCAGTTCCGGGACAGGGGAAGTATTAGAAGCTTTCTTT.

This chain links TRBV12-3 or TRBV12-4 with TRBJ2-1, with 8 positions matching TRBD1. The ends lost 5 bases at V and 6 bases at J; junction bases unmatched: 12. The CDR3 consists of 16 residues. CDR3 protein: CASSPRGQVVINEQFF. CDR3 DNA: TGTGCCAGCAGTCCCCGGGGACAGGTTGTTATCAATGAGCAGTTCTTC.

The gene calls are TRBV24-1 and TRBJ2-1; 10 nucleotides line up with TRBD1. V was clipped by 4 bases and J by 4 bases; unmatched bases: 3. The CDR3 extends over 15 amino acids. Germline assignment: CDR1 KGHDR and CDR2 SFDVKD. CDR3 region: CATSDRTGGYNEQFF. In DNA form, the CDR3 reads TGTGCCACCAGTGACCGGACAGGGGGATACAATGAGCAGTTCTTC.

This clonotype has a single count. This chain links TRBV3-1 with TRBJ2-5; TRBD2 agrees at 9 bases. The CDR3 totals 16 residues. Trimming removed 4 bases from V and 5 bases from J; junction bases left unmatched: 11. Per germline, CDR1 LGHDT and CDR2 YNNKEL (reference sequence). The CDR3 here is CASSPPAAGGRETQYF. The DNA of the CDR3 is TGTGCCAGCAGCCCCCCGGCCGCGGGGGGGCGGGAGACCCAGTACTTC.

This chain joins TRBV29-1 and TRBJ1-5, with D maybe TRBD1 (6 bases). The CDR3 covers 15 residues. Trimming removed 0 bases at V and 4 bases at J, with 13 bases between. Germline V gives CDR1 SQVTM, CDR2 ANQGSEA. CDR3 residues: CSVEEGRGGNQPQHF. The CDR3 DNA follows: TGCAGCGTTGAAGAAGGAAGGGGGGGTAATCAGCCCCAGCATTTT.

The CDR3 sequence is CASSDGSPNYGYTF. The CDR3 DNA reads TGCGCCAGCAGCGACGGGTCGCCTAACTATGGCTACACCTTC. The chain joins TRBV5-1 to TRBJ1-2; no clear D gene. CDR1 SGHRS and CDR2 YFSETQ come from the germline V gene. V was pared by 4 bases and J by 0 bases, with 10 bases between. This CDR3 region has 14 residues.

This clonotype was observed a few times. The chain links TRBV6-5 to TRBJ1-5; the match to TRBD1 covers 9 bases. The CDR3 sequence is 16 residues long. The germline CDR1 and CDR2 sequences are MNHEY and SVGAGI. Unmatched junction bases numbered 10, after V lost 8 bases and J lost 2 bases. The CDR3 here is CASASDRGYGNQPQHF. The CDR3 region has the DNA TGTGCCAGCGCCTCAGACAGGGGGTACGGCAATCAGCCCCAGCATTTT.

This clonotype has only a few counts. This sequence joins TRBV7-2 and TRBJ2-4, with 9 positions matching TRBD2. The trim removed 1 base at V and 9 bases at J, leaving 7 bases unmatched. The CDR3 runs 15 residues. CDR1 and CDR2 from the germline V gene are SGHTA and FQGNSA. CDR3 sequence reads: CASSLVSSGEGIQYF. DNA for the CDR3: TGTGCCAGCAGCTTAGTGTCTAGCGGGGAAGGCATTCAGTACTTC. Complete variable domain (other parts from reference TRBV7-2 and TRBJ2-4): GAGVSQSPSNKVTEKGKDVELRCDPISGHTALYWYRQSLGQGLEFLIYFQGNSAPDKSGLPSDRFSAERTGGSVSTLTIQRTQQEDSAVYLCASSLVSSGEGIQYFGAGTRLSVL.

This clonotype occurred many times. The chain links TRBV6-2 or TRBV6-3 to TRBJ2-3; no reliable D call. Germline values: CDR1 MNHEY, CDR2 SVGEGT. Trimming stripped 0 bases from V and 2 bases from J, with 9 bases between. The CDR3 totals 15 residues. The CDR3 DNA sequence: TGTGCCAGCAGTTACTCCGAGACCGACACAGATACGCAGTATTTT. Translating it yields CASSYSETDTDTQYF.